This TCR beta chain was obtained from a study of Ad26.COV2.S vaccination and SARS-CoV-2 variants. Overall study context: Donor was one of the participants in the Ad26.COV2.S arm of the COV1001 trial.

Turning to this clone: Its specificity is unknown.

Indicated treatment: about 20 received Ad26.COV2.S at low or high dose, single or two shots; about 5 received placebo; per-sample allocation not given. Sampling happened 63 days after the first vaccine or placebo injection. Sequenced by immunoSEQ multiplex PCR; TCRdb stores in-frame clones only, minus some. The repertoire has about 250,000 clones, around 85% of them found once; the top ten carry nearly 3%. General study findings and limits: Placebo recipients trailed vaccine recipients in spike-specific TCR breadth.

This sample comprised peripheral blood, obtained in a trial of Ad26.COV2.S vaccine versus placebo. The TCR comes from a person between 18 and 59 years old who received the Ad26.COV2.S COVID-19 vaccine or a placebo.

The CDR3 nucleotides read TGCGCCAGCAGCCAAGATAGAACGGTCGTAAACTATGGCTACACCTTC. Translated: CASSQDRTVVNYGYTF. This chain links TRBV4-3 with TRBJ1-2; D not resolved. This CDR3 is built from 16 residues. V was pared by 0 bases and J by 2 bases, with 13 bases between. Germline V lookup: CDR1 LGHNA, CDR2 YSLEER.